Given below is one TCR beta chain in context. This entry comes from a study of patients and donors after allogeneic stem cell transplantation. One entry per CDR3 protein results from TCRdb running MiXCR on the RT-PCR reads. The sample holds 410,000 or so distinct CDR3 sequences, about a sixth seen once. Trimming left V 0 bases short and J 9 bases short, with 15 bases between. Germline V gene sequence: CDR1 DFQATT, CDR2 SNEGSKA (reference sequence). The CDR3 loop spans 14 amino acids. This receptor was obtained from a human donor who was either an allogeneic HSCT recipient or a stem cell or donor lymphocyte infusion donor (not recorded which). It is not recorded whose cells these are; they may come from a transplant donor. The sample comprised blood, either unsorted or a sorted T cell fraction (not recorded which). The rearrangement uses TRBV20-1 and TRBJ2-1; D possibly corresponds to TRBD2 (5 bases). The CDR3: CSARDPAARGEQFF. In nucleotides, the CDR3 is TGCAGTGCTAGAGACCCCGCCGCCCGGGGTGAGCAGTTCTTC.